The 22 T cell receptor beta chains below come from one sample, sequenced in a study of identical twins. TCRdb re-called the 5' RACE reads with MiXCR, one entry per CDR3 protein. The sample gives 550,000 to 700,000 distinct CDR3 sequences, around 20% of which show up once; more than 4% is in the top ten. Another study also made use of these data, one on T cells expressing NK-cell markers.

The sample taken for sequencing was PBMCs. The receptor set was obtained from a woman aged 18-35 years in good health.

The sample holds many counts of this clonotype. The chain recombines TRBV6-5 with TRBJ1-2, with D possibly TRBD1 on 5 matching bases. The CDR3 spans 15 residues. CDR1 MNHEY and CDR2 SVGAGI come from the germline V gene. The germline V and J ends were trimmed by 2 bases and 4 bases, with 14 bases remaining between them. The DNA of the CDR3 is TGTGCCAGCAGTTACCGCAGCGGGGGGACCTATGGCTACACCTTC. Translated: CASSYRSGGTYGYTF.

In this sample, this clonotype turned up once. The chain recombines TRBV11-2 with TRBJ2-1; unclear D gene. The CDR3 is 15 amino acids. CDR1 is SGHAT, CDR2 FQNNGV, per germline. V lost 1 base, J lost 0 bases, and 7 bases lay in between. The CDR3 DNA reads TGTGCCAGCAGCTTAGGTTACCGCTCCTACAATGAGCAGTTCTTC. Protein: CASSLGYRSYNEQFF.

The chain joins TRBV5-1 to TRBJ1-1; D remains unclear. Germline CDR1 is SGHRS and CDR2 is YFSETQ. Trimming removed 1 base from V and 1 base from J, with 8 bases in between. The CDR3 runs to 14 residues. The CDR3 nucleotides are TGCGCCAGCAGCTTGATGGTCGCGAACACTGAAGCTTTCTTT. Amino acid sequence: CASSLMVANTEAFF.

In its sample, this clonotype was seen many times. The genes are TRBV29-1 and TRBJ2-1, with D perhaps matching TRBD1 or TRBD2 (5 bases each). From germline, CDR1 is SQVTM and CDR2 ANQGSEA. There are 14 residues in the CDR3. Trimming left V 6 bases short and J 4 bases short, with 16 bases between. The CDR3 coding sequence is TGCAGCGTCCCCGGGACGGTGACTTACAATGAGCAGTTCTTC. This codes for CSVPGTVTYNEQFF.

This clonotype was seen a handful of times. The chain recombines TRBV13 with TRBJ2-1, with 11 positions matching TRBD2. Germline trimming cut 3 bases from V and 4 bases from J; bases unmatched to any gene: 5. The CDR3 runs 16 residues. The germline V gene has CDR1 PRHDT and CDR2 FYEKMQ (reference sequence). This CDR3 reads CASSLAGTSGYNEQFF. The CDR3 bases are TGTGCCAGCAGCTTGGCCGGGACTAGCGGATACAATGAGCAGTTCTTC.

The CDR3 region has the DNA TGCAGTGCTAGGGTCAGGTCTTTCCCGTTAAATGAGCAGTTCTTC. Translating it yields CSARVRSFPLNEQFF. J is TRBJ2-1 and V is TRBV20-1; D gene ambiguous. Looked up from germline, CDR1 is DFQATT and CDR2 is SNEGSKA (reference sequence). V was trimmed by 3 bases and J by 7 bases, leaving 19 bases between them. The CDR3 loop spans 15 amino acids.

This clonotype was counted only a few times. V is TRBV7-2 and J is TRBJ2-7, with TRBD1 as a possible D gene (6 bases). The germline gives CDR1 SGHTA, CDR2 FQGNSA. This CDR3 contains 15 residues. Trimming shortened V by 4 bases and J by 0 bases, and 13 bases separated the two germline ends. CDR3 in amino acids: CASSYSGTPSYEQYF. The CDR3 coding sequence is TGTGCCAGCAGCTATTCCGGGACACCCTCCTACGAGCAGTACTTC.

The chain uses TRBV29-1 and TRBJ2-7; 8 bases line up with TRBD2. The CDR3 has 14 residues. V gave up 3 bases and J gave up 3 bases; unmatched junction bases: 7. Germline loops: CDR1 SQVTM, CDR2 ANQGSEA. CDR3 nucleotides: TGCAGCGTTGAGGTAGCGGGGAGAGGCTACGAGCAGTACTTC. Its protein product is CSVEVAGRGYEQYF.

This clonotype was picked up one time. The J gene is TRBJ2-7, the V gene TRBV11-2; D may be TRBD1 or TRBD2 (5 bases each). CDR3 length equals 12 residues. Germline assignment: CDR1 SGHAT and CDR2 FQNNGV. The V and J ends lost 0 bases and 6 bases respectively, with 6 bases between them. CDR3 sequence (DNA): TGTGCCAGCAGCTTAGACGGGACCGAGCAGTACTTC. Protein: CASSLDGTEQYF. Drawing the rest from reference TRBV11-2 and TRBJ2-7, the complete variable domain is EAGVAQSPRYKIIEKRQSVAFWCNPISGHATLYWYQQILGQGPKLLIQFQNNGVVDDSQLPKDRFSAERLKGVDSTLKIQPAKLEDSAVYLCASSLDGTEQYFGPGTRLTVT.

The chain uses TRBV12-3 or TRBV12-4 and TRBJ2-7; D is undetermined. V was cut by 6 bases and J by 6 bases, with 15 bases left in between. The CDR3 covers 13 residues. The CDR3 here is CASSPLLRPEQYF. The CDR3 bases are TGTGCCAGCAGCCCACTATTGAGGCCCGAGCAGTACTTC.

This chain connects TRBV6-6 to TRBJ1-6; D unclear. Germline CDR1 and CDR2: MNHNY and SVGAGI (reference sequence). Trimming shortened V by 6 bases and J by 8 bases, and 8 bases separated the two germline ends. The CDR3 is made up of 12 amino acids. CDR3 in amino acids: CASSRTDSPLHF. The DNA of the CDR3 is TGTGCCAGCAGCCGCACGGATTCACCCCTCCACTTT.

This clonotype showed up just a few times. The chain links TRBV3-1 to TRBJ2-7, with 7 nucleotides matching TRBD1. CDR1 is LGHDT, CDR2 YNNKEL, per germline (reference sequence). The CDR3 runs to 13 residues. The V gene end was trimmed by 5 bases and the J gene end by 5 bases; junction bases not matched to a gene: 6. DNA for the CDR3: TGTGCCAGCAGCGTGGGGACAGCCCACGAGCAGTACTTC. It translates to CASSVGTAHEQYF.

This clonotype has more than one count but fewer than ten. J is TRBJ2-1 and V is TRBV20-1; TRBD2 matches at 9 bases. The length of the CDR3 is 15 residues. Germline trimming cut 0 bases from V and 5 bases from J; bases unmatched to any gene: 5. Looked up from germline, CDR1 is DFQATT and CDR2 is SNEGSKA (reference sequence). The CDR3 DNA sequence: TGCAGTGCTAGAGACATACTAGCGGGTCACAATGAGCAGTTCTTC. Amino acids: CSARDILAGHNEQFF.

This clonotype has more than one count but fewer than ten. The chain links TRBV5-1 to TRBJ2-2; no definite D call. There are 14 residues in the CDR3. Germline loops: CDR1 SGHRS, CDR2 YFSETQ. V was trimmed by 3 bases and J by 5 bases, leaving 11 bases between them. This chain's CDR3 is CASSYLGLTGELFF. The CDR3 DNA follows: TGCGCCAGCAGCTACCTAGGGTTAACCGGGGAGCTGTTTTTT.

Only a few counts were recorded for this clonotype. The junction departs from germline at one end; a sequencing error may be responsible. This CDR3 reads CSPSRAGVGETQYF. The CDR3 DNA reads TGCAGTCCTAGTCGAGCGGGGGTTGGAGAGACCCAGTACTTC. The V gene is TRBV20-1, the J gene TRBJ2-5; the match to TRBD2 covers 8 bases. This CDR3 comprises 14 residues. CDR1 and CDR2 from the germline V gene are DFQATT and SNEGSKA (reference sequence).

The chain recombines TRBV7-6 with TRBJ2-7, with D possibly being TRBD1 or TRBD2 (5 bases each). Germline CDR1 is SGHVS and CDR2 is FNYEAQ. The CDR3 contains 14 residues. The V end was cut by 2 bases, the J end by 5 bases, with 13 bases between. This CDR3 reads CASSLIIRGDEQYF. In DNA form, the CDR3 reads TGTGCCAGCAGCTTAATAATTAGAGGGGACGAGCAGTACTTC.

The chain carries TRBV2 and TRBJ2-5; 8 nucleotides match TRBD2. This CDR3 spans 15 amino acids. Germline V gene data show CDR1 as SNHLY and CDR2 as FYNNEI. Germline trimming cut 4 bases from V and 4 bases from J; bases unmatched to any gene: 8. CDR3 nucleotides: TGTGCCAGCAGTGTGTTTGCGGGGGGTAGAGAGACCCAGTACTTC. This encodes CASSVFAGGRETQYF.

This clonotype was found a few times. V is TRBV11-1 and J is TRBJ2-7; 10 bases map to TRBD2. This CDR3 has 18 residues. Germline V CDR1 and CDR2: SGHAT, FQDESV (reference sequence). V lost 0 bases and J lost 0; bases outside the gene matches: 8. The CDR3 nucleotides are TGTGCCAGCAGCTTAGCTGCTAGCGGGAGTGGTGGCTCCTACGAGCAGTACTTC. This encodes CASSLAASGSGGSYEQYF.

This clonotype was found a few times. The chain uses TRBV6-5 and TRBJ1-2; D not certain. This CDR3 is 12 amino acids long. V was pared by 3 bases and J by 7 bases, with 9 bases between. Germline V gene data show CDR1 as MNHEY and CDR2 as SVGAGI. DNA for the CDR3: TGTGCCAGCAGTTATGGGAAAGGTGGCTACACCTTC. Its protein product is CASSYGKGGYTF.

This chain joins TRBV6-5 and TRBJ1-1; no reliable D call. Trimming stripped 3 bases from V and 0 bases from J, with 11 bases between. CDR3 length: 15 residues. CDR1 and CDR2 (germline): MNHEY, SVGAGI. The CDR3 nucleotides are TGTGCCAGCAGTTATTTCGTGGGGATGAACACTGAAGCTTTCTTT. It yields the protein CASSYFVGMNTEAFF.

This clonotype has only a few counts. CDR3 sequence (DNA): TGTGCCAGCAGGGAGAGGACTGGCTTCTCAGCGCAGTATTTT. This gives the protein CASRERTGFSAQYF. The V call is TRBV2, the J call TRBJ2-3, with D tentatively TRBD2 (5 bases). The CDR3 covers 14 residues. Germline V CDR1 and CDR2: SNHLY, FYNNEI. Trimming shortened V by 6 bases and J by 10 bases, and 20 bases separated the two germline ends.

This clonotype has a handful of counts. J is TRBJ1-6 and V is TRBV27; 9 bases map to TRBD1. The CDR3 runs 15 residues. Germline CDR1 and CDR2: MNHEY and SMNVEV (reference sequence). Losses at the gene ends were 5 bases for V and 7 bases for J; bases not matched to a gene: 6. The CDR3 sequence: CASSQQGARNSPLHF. CDR3 bases: TGTGCCAGCAGTCAACAGGGGGCGCGGAATTCACCCCTCCACTTT.